These 27 T cell receptor beta chains originate from one sample sequenced in a study of vaccination and CD4 T cells after COVID-19 (dated by TCRdb to between 2021 and 2022). The treatment or condition label here, explained by the study, means: roughly 11-day PBMC culture with coronavirus spike peptide pools or control peptides (ViraFEST assay). Libraries were constructed by PCR. The listed sequencing device is Illumina iSeq 100. DNA from cultured CD4+ T cells was subjected to TCR sequencing with the Oncomine TCR Beta short-read assay at the Johns Hopkins FTIC core. Through fastp at Q25 and MiXCR, TCRdb rebuilt clones from the public reads, retaining in-frame beta chains. Every entry covers one CDR3 protein and lists the most common genes and DNA from its rows. The sample data list fewer than 20,000 distinct CDR3 sequences, and about 39% of these were observed just once. Of the sample, around 6.5% falls within the top ten clones.

These TCRs are of unknown antigen specificity. The specimen comprised CD4+ T cells from blood, cultured in vitro, sampled before SARS-CoV-2 vaccination. Receptor source: a human donor who had recovered from COVID-19.

The genes are TRBV5-1 and TRBJ2-7; 11 bases fit TRBD1. Germline trimming cut 6 bases from V and 6 bases from J; bases unmatched to any gene: 8. Per the germline V gene, CDR1 is SGHRS and CDR2 is YFSETQ. This CDR3 is 14 amino acids long. CDR3 in DNA: TGCGCCAGCACTCGGACAGGGGGCGCCTCCGAGCAGTACTTC. The encoded protein is CASTRTGGASEQYF.

This sequence joins TRBV20-1 and TRBJ2-7, with D unclear. The CDR3 has 12 amino acids. With 6 bases removed from V and 2 bases from J, the gap between germline ends came to 11 bases. Germline CDR1 and CDR2: DFQATT and SNEGSKA (reference sequence). The CDR3 sequence is CSAVTRPYEQYF. The CDR3, as DNA: TGCAGTGCCGTTACCCGACCCTACGAGCAGTACTTC.

This chain links TRBV6-5 with TRBJ1-6, with TRBD1 identical over 9 bases. CDR3 length equals 14 residues. V gave up 4 bases and J gave up 14 bases; unmatched junction bases: 9. Germline V gene lookup returns CDR1 MNHEY and CDR2 SVGAGI. The CDR3 region is CASSSTGGWLTLHF. CDR3 bases: TGTGCCAGCAGTTCCACAGGGGGCTGGCTCACCCTCCACTTT.

This rearrangement joins TRBV5-5 to TRBJ2-2; D is undetermined. The CDR3 length is 14 residues. V dropped 3 bases and J dropped 5 bases, with 11 bases sitting between them. Germline V lookup: CDR1 SGHKS, CDR2 YYEKEE (reference sequence). CDR3 region: CASSYLTGTGELFF. In DNA, the CDR3 is TGTGCCAGCAGCTACCTGACCGGGACCGGGGAGCTGTTTTTT.

The J gene is TRBJ2-2, the V gene TRBV20-1; maybe TRBD1 (5 bases). Deletions cut 1 base from V and 5 bases from J, with 8 bases between. Looked up from germline, CDR1 is DFQATT and CDR2 is SNEGSKA (reference sequence). The CDR3 sequence is 13 residues long. CDR3 sequence reads: CSARVQGTGELFF. CDR3 sequence (DNA): TGCAGTGCTAGAGTTCAGGGTACCGGGGAGCTGTTTTTT.

This clonotype showed up just once. The V gene is TRBV19, the J gene TRBJ1-2, with D perhaps TRBD1 (5 bases). Germline V lookup: CDR1 LNHDA, CDR2 SQIVND (reference sequence). The CDR3 is made up of 13 amino acids. V lost 3 bases to trimming and J lost 3 bases, with 8 bases between them. The CDR3 loop is CASSMIGDYGYTF. In DNA, the CDR3 is TGTGCCAGTAGTATGATAGGGGACTATGGCTACACCTTC.

The chain carries TRBV19 and TRBJ2-5, with TRBD1 matching 9 bases. The CDR3 is 16 residues long. J was trimmed by 2 bases and V by 3 bases; bases with no gene match: 7. The germline V gene encodes CDR1 LNHDA and CDR2 SQIVND (reference sequence). This chain's CDR3 is CASSMGTGNNQETQYF. The CDR3 nucleotides are TGTGCCAGTAGTATGGGGACAGGGAATAATCAAGAGACCCAGTACTTC.

In its sample, this clonotype ranks as large. The gene calls are TRBV6-5 and TRBJ2-3, with D hard to call. The CDR3 is 14 residues long. Germline V lookup: CDR1 MNHEY, CDR2 SVGAGI. Trimming stripped 2 bases from V and 0 bases from J, with 6 bases between. This chain's CDR3 is CASSYGRSTDTQYF. The CDR3 DNA follows: TGTGCCAGCAGTTACGGCAGAAGCACAGATACGCAGTATTTT.

This sequence joins TRBV7-9 and TRBJ2-1; possibly TRBD2 for D (6 bases). This CDR3 is built from 14 residues. V was cut by 5 bases and J by 12 bases, with 20 bases left in between. From germline, CDR1 is SEHNR and CDR2 FQNEAQ (reference sequence). CDR3 coding DNA: TGTGCCAGCAGCGGAACCGCGTACCGGGACTCGCAGTTCTTC. It is translated as CASSGTAYRDSQFF.

V is TRBV25-1 and J is TRBJ1-1, with a possible D match to TRBD1 (6 bases). The CDR3 extends over 12 amino acids. Germline-derived CDR1 and CDR2 are MGHDK and SYGVNS. V shed 7 bases and J shed 3 bases, with 9 bases lying between them. CDR3 sequence reads: CASKAGDTEAFF. CDR3 coding DNA: TGTGCCAGCAAAGCAGGGGACACTGAAGCTTTCTTT.

The genes are TRBV24-1 and TRBJ2-1, with 9 positions matching TRBD1. Germline loops: CDR1 KGHDR, CDR2 SFDVKD. The CDR3 sequence is 16 residues long. Trimming took 4 bases from V and 2 from J; bases not matched to a gene: 5. This chain's CDR3 is CATSEPGQGPYNEQFF. The CDR3 DNA reads TGTGCCACCAGTGAACCTGGACAGGGGCCCTACAATGAGCAGTTCTTC.

This clonotype showed up just a few times. This chain connects TRBV6-1 to TRBJ1-5; possibly TRBD1 for D (5 bases). CDR3 length equals 15 residues. Germline V gene lookup returns CDR1 MNHNS and CDR2 SASEGT. Between the trimmed V and J ends, which lost 4 bases and 3 bases, there was a span of 13 bases. CDR3 in amino acids: CASSVGGGPNQPQHF. CDR3 in DNA: TGTGCCAGCAGTGTGGGGGGAGGCCCCAATCAGCCCCAGCATTTT.

The chain links TRBV5-1 to TRBJ1-5; 7 bases fit TRBD1. Germline V gene data show CDR1 as SGHRS and CDR2 as YFSETQ. The CDR3 spans 14 residues. V lost 2 bases, J lost 7 bases, and 6 bases stayed unmatched. The CDR3 nucleotides read TGCGCCAGCAGCTTTCGACAGGGAGAACAGCCCCAGCATTTT. Translation: CASSFRQGEQPQHF.

This clonotype was detected only a few times. The chain recombines TRBV6-4 with TRBJ2-1; no reliable D call. Trimming left V 8 bases short and J 0 bases short, with 8 bases between. The CDR3 is 13 residues long. CDR1 MRHNA and CDR2 SNTAGT come from the germline V gene. CDR3 DNA sequence: TGTGCCAGCTCCCCGAGCTCCTACAATGAGCAGTTCTTC. It yields the protein CASSPSSYNEQFF.

The chain links TRBV20-1 to TRBJ2-1; 12 bases match TRBD2. V was clipped by 1 base and J by 3 bases; unmatched bases: 4. This CDR3 has 16 amino acids. In germline, CDR1 is DFQATT, CDR2 SNEGSKA (reference sequence). CDR3 DNA sequence: TGCAGTGCTAGAGCCACTAGCGGGAGGCGCTACAATGAGCAGTTCTTC. Amino acid sequence: CSARATSGRRYNEQFF.

The J gene is TRBJ2-5, the V gene TRBV30; 12 nucleotides match TRBD2. CDR1 is GTSNPN, CDR2 SVGIG, per germline (reference sequence). This CDR3 has 15 residues. J was trimmed by 5 bases and V by 7 bases; bases with no gene match: 11. The CDR3, as DNA: TGTGCCTCCGAGACTAGCGGGGGTCTTGGGGAGACCCAGTACTTC. It codes for CASETSGGLGETQYF.

This clonotype appeared a few times. The chain combines TRBV11-3 with TRBJ1-1; D is unclear. V was clipped by 0 bases and J by 2 bases, with 4 bases between them. The CDR3 sequence is 13 residues long. Germline-derived CDR1 and CDR2 are SGHNT and YENEEA. The CDR3 here is CASSLEGNTEAFF. DNA for the CDR3: TGTGCCAGCAGCTTAGAGGGAAACACTGAAGCTTTCTTT.

The V call is TRBV6-1, the J call TRBJ2-1; D is perhaps TRBD2 (6 bases). Germline CDR1 reads MNHNS; CDR2 reads SASEGT. The ends were cut back, 6 bases at V and 9 bases at J, with 21 bases in the middle. This CDR3 is 15 amino acids long. The CDR3 nucleotides are TGTGCCAGCAGACCCGGGCGGGCGGGATCTGCTGAGCAGTTCTTC. Translated: CASRPGRAGSAEQFF.

The J gene is TRBJ1-3, the V gene TRBV29-1; TRBD1 might be the D (6 bases). Germline CDR1 and CDR2: SQVTM and ANQGSEA. This CDR3 contains 13 residues. Trimming cost V 2 bases and J 3 bases, with 8 bases left between them. In DNA form, the CDR3 reads TGCAGCGTTGAAACAGGGTATGGAAACACCATATATTTT. Amino acids: CSVETGYGNTIYF.

There are a few counts of this clonotype. The V and J genes are TRBV18 and TRBJ1-6; 7 nucleotides match TRBD1. The CDR3 length is 18 residues. Germline V gene sequence: CDR1 KGHSH, CDR2 LQKENI. The V segment lost 3 bases and the J segment 6 bases; nucleotides outside the gene matches: 14. The CDR3 is CASSPLISAGQANSPLHF. The CDR3 bases are TGTGCCAGCTCACCCCTAATCTCCGCCGGACAGGCTAATTCACCCCTCCACTTT.

This chain links TRBV5-1 with TRBJ2-5, with a possible D match to TRBD2 (6 bases). The CDR3 sequence is 14 residues long. Trimming left V 3 bases short and J 3 bases short, with 12 bases between. The germline gives CDR1 SGHRS, CDR2 YFSETQ. Here the CDR3 DNA reads TGCGCCAGCAGCTACGGGACTTTTGAAGAGACCCAGTACTTC. Amino acids: CASSYGTFEETQYF. The complete variable domain, with remaining parts taken from reference TRBV5-1 and TRBJ2-5, reads KAGVTQTPRYLIKTRGQQVTLSCSPISGHRSVSWYQQTPGQGLQFLFEYFSETQRNKGNFPGRFSGRQFSNSRSEMNVSTLELGDSALYLCASSYGTFEETQYFGPGTRLLVL.

The V call is TRBV7-9, the J call TRBJ1-3; D gene ambiguous. Per germline, CDR1 SEHNR and CDR2 FQNEAQ (reference sequence). The V end lost 4 bases, the J end lost 0 bases, and 22 bases lay between the germline ends. The length of the CDR3 is 19 residues. The CDR3 here is CASSYHTLRGANSGNTIYF. The CDR3 nucleotides are TGTGCCAGCAGCTACCACACCCTCCGCGGCGCAAACTCTGGAAACACCATATATTTT.

This clonotype appeared a few times. This rearrangement joins TRBV7-9 to TRBJ2-1, with TRBD2 identical over 13 bases. Germline assignment: CDR1 SEHNR and CDR2 FQNEAQ (reference sequence). The CDR3 is 15 amino acids. The J segment lost 9 bases and the V segment lost 5 bases, leaving 7 bases of the junction unmatched. The CDR3 loop reads CASSIGLAGESEQFF. CDR3 nucleotides: TGTGCCAGCAGCATTGGACTAGCGGGAGAATCTGAGCAGTTCTTC.

This clonotype has just a few counts. The chain employs TRBV20-1 and TRBJ2-1, with 14 bases fitting TRBD2. This CDR3 is 14 amino acids long. CDR1 and CDR2 (germline): DFQATT, SNEGSKA (reference sequence). V was clipped by 1 base and J by 8 bases; unmatched bases: 1. CDR3 protein: CSARGTSGRHEQFF. CDR3 DNA: TGCAGTGCTAGAGGGACTAGCGGGAGGCATGAGCAGTTCTTC.

This clonotype was picked up one time. The junction differs from germline at one of its ends, possibly a read error. CDR3 bases: TGTGCCAACAGTCCACGCAGGACAGGGGGAAAACAGCCCCAGCATTTT. Its translation is CANSPRRTGGKQPQHF. V is TRBV6-2 or TRBV6-3 and J is TRBJ1-5; 10 bases align to TRBD1. The germline gives CDR1 MNHEY, CDR2 SVGEGT. CDR3 length equals 16 residues.

The V call is TRBV20-1, the J call TRBJ2-2; 7 bases map to TRBD2. This CDR3 contains 14 residues. From germline, CDR1 is DFQATT and CDR2 SNEGSKA (reference sequence). Trimming removed 2 bases from V and 8 bases from J; junction bases left unmatched: 8. The CDR3 protein is CSARRLKAGGELFF. The CDR3 DNA reads as TGCAGTGCTAGAAGGCTTAAAGCGGGAGGGGAGCTGTTTTTT.

The chain employs TRBV6-1 and TRBJ1-2; no reliable D call. This CDR3 is built from 14 residues. Germline V CDR1 and CDR2: MNHNS, SASEGT. The germline V and J ends were trimmed by 6 bases and 4 bases, with 15 bases remaining between them. The CDR3 DNA reads TGTGCCAGCAGCAAAAATGAATGGAGCTATGGCTACACCTTC. It translates to CASSKNEWSYGYTF.